The 21 T cell receptor beta chains given below trace back to one sample, sequenced in a study of coeliac disease. Clones were sequenced by immunoSEQ multiplex PCR, and TCRdb holds only the in-frame ones, with some missing. The table has about 3,300 clones, 40% to 60% seen once. Source material: intraepithelial lymphocytes from the gut. The receptors come from a woman in her sixties or seventies with celiac disease.

The chain carries TRBV7-9 and TRBJ2-3, with 13 bases lining up with TRBD2. Germline CDR1 and CDR2: SEHNR and FQNEAQ (reference sequence). This CDR3 comprises 15 residues. V was pared by 4 bases and J by 4 bases, with 2 bases of the junction left unmatched. The CDR3 is CASSSGLAGADTQYF. CDR3 nucleotides: TGTGCCAGCAGCTCAGGACTAGCGGGAGCAGATACGCAGTATTTT.

The gene calls are TRBV5-4 and TRBJ2-5; TRBD2 matches at 11 bases. V lost 5 bases to trimming and J lost 2 bases; unmatched junction nucleotides: 8. This CDR3 is 16 amino acids long. CDR1 and CDR2 (germline): SGHNT, YYREEE (reference sequence). CDR3 loop: CASRSGLAGKQETQYF. The CDR3 nucleotides are TGTGCCAGCAGATCAGGACTAGCGGGTAAACAAGAGACCCAGTACTTC.

The chain links TRBV4-3 to TRBJ1-2, with D maybe TRBD1 (6 bases). Trimming pared 1 base from V and 6 bases from J, leaving 18 bases between. CDR1 is LGHNA and CDR2 is YSLEER in the germline V gene. The CDR3 extends over 16 amino acids. CDR3 loop: CASSQVVSGDPDGYTF. CDR3 bases: TGCGCCAGCAGCCAAGTCGTTTCAGGGGATCCGGATGGCTACACCTTC.

This clone was seen a few times. V is TRBV9 and J is TRBJ2-7, with 10 bases fitting TRBD1. CDR1 and CDR2 from the germline V gene are SGDLS and YYNGEE. The CDR3 is made up of 15 amino acids. The V and J ends lost 4 bases and 4 bases, in that order; junction bases with no gene match: 8. This CDR3 reads CASSFPGQGLYEQYF. DNA of the CDR3: TGTGCCAGCAGCTTTCCGGGACAGGGGCTTTACGAGCAGTACTTC.

V and J are TRBV7-9 and TRBJ1-2; 7 positions match TRBD1. Germline trimming cut 5 bases from V and 4 bases from J; bases unmatched to any gene: 7. CDR1 SEHNR and CDR2 FQNEAQ come from the germline V gene (reference sequence). The CDR3 runs 14 residues. DNA of the CDR3: TGTGCCAGCAGCCACAAAGACAGGGCCTATGGCTACACCTTC. It codes for CASSHKDRAYGYTF.

This chain joins TRBV15 and TRBJ2-4, with TRBD1 matching 8 bases. CDR3 size: 14 residues. Germline values: CDR1 LNHNV, CDR2 YYDKDF (reference sequence). V lost 1 base and J lost 8; bases outside the gene matches: 4. The CDR3 DNA is TGTGCCACCAGCAGAGGGACAGGGATGGACATTCAGTACTTC. It yields the protein CATSRGTGMDIQYF.

The V and J genes are TRBV19 and TRBJ1-2; 7 bases align to TRBD1. Germline values: CDR1 LNHDA, CDR2 SQIVND (reference sequence). J lost 4 bases, V lost 9 bases, and 17 bases had no gene match. This CDR3 is built from 16 residues. The DNA of the CDR3 is TGTGCCAGCTCAGACCCAGACAGGGATCTAATCTATGGCTACACCTTC. This encodes CASSDPDRDLIYGYTF.

The chain couples TRBV7-9 to TRBJ2-1; 11 bases agree with TRBD2. The CDR3 sequence is 19 residues long. Germline assignment: CDR1 SEHNR and CDR2 FQNEAQ (reference sequence). With V trimmed by 4 bases and J by 4 bases, 15 bases remained unmatched. The CDR3 nucleotides are TGTGCCAGCAGCTCACGATTATGGGTGACTAGCGGGGATTACAATGAGCAGTTCTTC. It specifies CASSSRLWVTSGDYNEQFF. The complete variable domain, with remaining parts taken from reference TRBV7-9 and TRBJ2-1, reads DTGVSQNPRHKITKRGQNVTFRCDPISEHNRLYWYRQTLGQGPEFLTYFQNEAQLEKSRLLSDRFSAERPKGSFSTLEIQRTEQGDSAMYLCASSSRLWVTSGDYNEQFFGPGTRLTVL.

This clone was seen a handful of times. The chain has TRBV7-8 and TRBJ1-2, with 8 nucleotides matching TRBD1. Germline trimming cut 1 base from V and 4 bases from J; bases unmatched to any gene: 2. The CDR3 has 14 residues. From germline, CDR1 is SGHVS and CDR2 FQNEAQ. The CDR3 reads CASSLVQGGYGYTF. The CDR3 nucleotides are TGTGCCAGCAGCTTAGTACAGGGGGGCTATGGCTACACCTTC.

V and J are TRBV28 and TRBJ2-4, with a weak D call TRBD1 (6 bases). This CDR3 comprises 15 residues. The germline V gene has CDR1 MDHEN and CDR2 SYDVKM. The germline V and J ends were trimmed by 3 bases and 1 base, with 10 bases remaining between them. The CDR3 sequence is CASSFRQGAKNIQYF. The CDR3 region has the DNA TGTGCCAGCAGTTTTCGGCAGGGGGCCAAAAACATTCAGTACTTC.

The chain links TRBV19 to TRBJ1-6; 7 bases are a match to TRBD1. CDR3 length: 12 amino acids. The V gene's germline CDR1 is LNHDA and CDR2 SQIVND (reference sequence). J gave up 10 bases and V 7 bases, and 4 bases lay outside the gene matches. In DNA, the CDR3 is TGTGCCAGTACCACAGGGGACTCACCCCTCCACTTT. Its translation is CASTTGDSPLHF.

The chain is built from TRBV4-1 and TRBJ2-5; 8 nucleotides match TRBD1. CDR1 is MGHRA and CDR2 is YSYEKL in the germline V gene. CDR3 length: 14 amino acids. V was clipped by 3 bases and J by 5 bases; unmatched bases: 5. The CDR3 region is CASSHPGGWETQYF. In nucleotides, the CDR3 is TGCGCCAGCAGCCATCCAGGGGGCTGGGAGACCCAGTACTTC.

The chain links TRBV5-4 to TRBJ2-1, with D possibly TRBD2 on 5 matching bases. The CDR3 spans 15 residues. The V gene lost 5 bases and the J gene lost 0 bases, with 12 bases spanning the gap. CDR1 and CDR2 from the germline V gene are SGHNT and YYREEE (reference sequence). The CDR3 DNA reads as TGTGCCAGCAGAGCCGGACTCCCCTCCTACAATGAGCAGTTCTTC. Its translation is CASRAGLPSYNEQFF.

The chain links TRBV5-6 to TRBJ2-1; 9 nucleotides agree with TRBD1. V lost 3 bases to trimming and J lost 9 bases; unmatched junction nucleotides: 7. In germline, CDR1 is SGHDT, CDR2 YYEEEE. CDR3 length equals 14 residues. The CDR3 sequence: CASSSTGGDFEQFF. The CDR3, as DNA: TGTGCCAGCAGCTCAACAGGGGGCGATTTTGAGCAGTTCTTC.

This clone was found a few times. CDR3 in amino acids: CASDMGSAEAFF. Written as DNA, the CDR3 is TGTGCCAGCGACATGGGGAGCGCTGAAGCTTTCTTT. This chain joins TRBV2 and TRBJ1-1; D is ambiguous. V lost 8 bases and J lost 6, with 13 bases in between. Germline CDR1 and CDR2: SNHLY and FYNNEI. The CDR3 extends over 12 amino acids.

In this sample, this clone turned up a few times. The chain recombines TRBV5-1 with TRBJ2-7, with D possibly being TRBD2 (7 bases). CDR3 length: 15 residues. The germline V and J ends were trimmed by 3 bases and 1 base, with 14 bases remaining between them. Germline lookup yields CDR1 SGHRS and CDR2 YFSETQ. This CDR3 reads CASSWGGARSYEQYF. The CDR3 nucleotides are TGCGCCAGCAGCTGGGGGGGGGCAAGGTCCTACGAGCAGTACTTC.

The chain has TRBV7-2 and TRBJ2-1; 9 nucleotides align to TRBD2. Germline-derived CDR1 and CDR2 are SGHTA and FQGNSA. Trimming cost V 1 base and J 7 bases; bases outside gene matches: 8. The CDR3 length is 16 residues. The CDR3 protein is CASSLGAAGGSNEQFF. CDR3 nucleotide sequence: TGTGCCAGCAGCTTAGGAGCGGCGGGGGGGTCAAATGAGCAGTTCTTC.

This clone has just a few counts. This likely came from a read error, as a far larger clone is one base away. CDR3 loop: CALFIPPPTRCF. In DNA form, the CDR3 reads TGTGCCTTGTTCATCCCTCCTCCTACGCGGTGCTTC. V gene TRBV5-4 combines with J gene TRBJ2-7; D is undetermined. This CDR3 contains 12 residues. The V gene's germline CDR1 is SGHNT and CDR2 YYREEE (reference sequence). Complete variable domain (other parts from reference TRBV5-4 and TRBJ2-7): ETGVTQSPTHLIKTRGQQVTLRCSSQSGHNTVSWYQQALGQGPQFIFQYYREEENGRGNFPPRFSGLQFPNYSSELNVNALELDDSALYLCALFIPPPTRCFGPGTRLTVT.

This clone was found a few times. This sequence joins TRBV30 and TRBJ1-1, with a tentative D call TRBD1 (6 bases). Trimming took off 3 bases at V and 3 bases at J, with 14 bases between the two ends. CDR3 size: 14 residues. CDR1 and CDR2 from the germline V gene are GTSNPN and SVGIG (reference sequence). Here the CDR3 DNA reads TGTGCCTGGAGCGTAGGGGGTTACGACACTGAAGCTTTCTTT. Protein product: CAWSVGGYDTEAFF.

Concerning this clone: Other DNA sequences in the same sample also yield this CDR3. This chain connects TRBV10-3 to TRBJ1-1, with D hard to call. V was clipped by 3 bases and J by 4 bases, with 12 bases between them. CDR1 and CDR2 (germline): ENHRY, SYGVKD. The CDR3 runs to 14 residues. The CDR3 here is CAISDSDGGTEAFF. The CDR3 DNA is TGTGCCATCAGTGACTCCGACGGAGGCACTGAAGCTTTCTTT.

This chain joins TRBV6-7 and TRBJ2-5; D possibly corresponds to TRBD2 (6 bases). TRBV6-7 is noted as an ORF with a role that remains uncertain. The CDR3 loop spans 17 amino acids. The V end was cut by 2 bases, the J end by 1 base, with 17 bases between. The CDR3: CASSYAGPVNSQETQYF. DNA of the CDR3: TGTGCCAGCAGTTACGCGGGGCCAGTGAACTCCCAAGAGACCCAGTACTTC.